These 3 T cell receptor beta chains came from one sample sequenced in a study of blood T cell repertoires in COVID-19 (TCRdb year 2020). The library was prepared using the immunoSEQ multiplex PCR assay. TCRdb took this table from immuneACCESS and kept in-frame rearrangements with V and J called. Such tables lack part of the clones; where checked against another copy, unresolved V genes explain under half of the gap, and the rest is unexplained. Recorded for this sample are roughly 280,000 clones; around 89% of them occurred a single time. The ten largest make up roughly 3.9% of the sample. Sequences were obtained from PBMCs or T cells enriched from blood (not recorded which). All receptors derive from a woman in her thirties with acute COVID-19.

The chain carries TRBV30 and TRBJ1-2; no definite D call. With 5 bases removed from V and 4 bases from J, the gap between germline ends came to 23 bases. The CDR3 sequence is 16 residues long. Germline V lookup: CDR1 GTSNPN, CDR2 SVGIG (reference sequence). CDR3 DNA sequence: TGTGCCTGGGGTTTCTTACAACAGCTAACCTTCTATGGCTACACCTTC. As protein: CAWGFLQQLTFYGYTF. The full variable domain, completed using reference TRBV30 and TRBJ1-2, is SQTIHQWPATLVQPVGSPLSLECTVEGTSNPNLYWYRQAAGRGLQLLFYSVGIGQISSEVPQNLSASRPQDRQFILSSKKLLLSDSGFYLCAWGFLQQLTFYGYTFGSGTRLTVV.

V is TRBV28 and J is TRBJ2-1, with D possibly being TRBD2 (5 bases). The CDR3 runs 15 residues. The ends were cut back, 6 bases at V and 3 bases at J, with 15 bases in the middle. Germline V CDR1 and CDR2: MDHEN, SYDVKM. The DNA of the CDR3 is TGTGCCAGCAGCCATAGCGTCTCTCACTACAATGAGCAGTTCTTC. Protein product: CASSHSVSHYNEQFF. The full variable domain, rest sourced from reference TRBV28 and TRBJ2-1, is DVKVTQSSRYLVKRTGEKVFLECVQDMDHENMFWYRQDPGLGLRLIYFSYDVKMKEKGDIPEGYSVSREKKERFSLILESASTNQTSMYLCASSHSVSHYNEQFFGPGTRLTVL.

The CDR3 protein is CASSFGGADQPQHF. CDR3 DNA sequence: TGTGCCAGCAGTTTCGGGGGGGCGGATCAGCCCCAGCATTTT. The chain combines TRBV28 with TRBJ1-5; a possible D gene is TRBD1 (6 bases). The CDR3 covers 14 residues. Germline CDR1 and CDR2: MDHEN and SYDVKM. V was clipped by 3 bases and J by 5 bases, with 11 bases between them.